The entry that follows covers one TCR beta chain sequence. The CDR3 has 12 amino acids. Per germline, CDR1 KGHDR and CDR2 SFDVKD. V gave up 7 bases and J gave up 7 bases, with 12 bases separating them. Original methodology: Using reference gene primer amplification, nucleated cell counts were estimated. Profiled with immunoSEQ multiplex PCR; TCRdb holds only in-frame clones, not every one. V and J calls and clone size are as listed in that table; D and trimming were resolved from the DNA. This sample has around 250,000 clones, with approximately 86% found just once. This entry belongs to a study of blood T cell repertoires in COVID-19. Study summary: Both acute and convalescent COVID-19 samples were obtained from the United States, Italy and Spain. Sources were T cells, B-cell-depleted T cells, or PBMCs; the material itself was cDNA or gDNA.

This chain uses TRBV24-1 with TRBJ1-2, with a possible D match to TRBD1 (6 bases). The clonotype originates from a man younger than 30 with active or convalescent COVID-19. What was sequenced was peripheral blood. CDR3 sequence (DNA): TGTGCCACCAGCCAGGGGACGGCTGGCTACACCTTC. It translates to CATSQGTAGYTF.